This T cell receptor (beta chain) was captured by sequencing in a study of blood T cell repertoires in COVID-19. The table came from immunoSEQ multiplex PCR; TCRdb's copy has only in-frame clones and leaves some out. In the table there are about 140,000 clones, about 84% of which are singletons. Trimming stripped 5 bases from V and 0 bases from J, with 8 bases between. Per the germline V gene, CDR1 is SGHVS and CDR2 is FNYEAQ. The CDR3 is made up of 15 amino acids. This clone was seen only once. The TCR comes from a human donor in a cohort sampled during active COVID-19. V is TRBV7-6 and J is TRBJ1-6; D gene unclear. Sample: peripheral blood. As DNA, the CDR3 is TGTGCCAGCAGCATACAGAGCTCCTATAATTCACCCCTCCACTTT. As protein: CASSIQSSYNSPLHF.